This T cell receptor beta chain was found in a study of blood T cell repertoires in COVID-19. Libraries were prepared by immunoSEQ multiplex PCR; TCRdb keeps only in-frame clonotypes and omits some of them. Found here are 150,000 to 160,000 clones, over 70% of them singletons; the top ten hold just over 0.55%. The CDR3 loop spans 14 amino acids. Germline CDR1 reads SGHRS; CDR2 reads YFSETQ. The trim removed 3 bases at V and 6 bases at J, leaving 7 bases unmatched. The chain links TRBV5-1 to TRBJ2-7, with TRBD1 identical over 9 bases. The sequence was obtained from a man aged 55 to 70 with acute or convalescent COVID-19. The sequenced sample was peripheral blood. In DNA form, the CDR3 reads TGCGCCAGCAGCTCAGGGACAGGGCAGCGCGAGCAGTACTTC. This encodes CASSSGTGQREQYF.